This TCR beta chain was obtained from a study of human T cells and chemical hapten exposure. Study summary: Minor pooled library volume differences mainly drove per-sample TCR yield variation.

Via MiXCR, TCRdb re-called the RACE reads, giving one row per CDR3 protein. Among approximately 60,000 distinct CDR3 sequences listed, roughly 10% were seen once. Regarding the study as a whole: Expanded TCRs grouped into significantly more large CDR3 similarity clusters than controls produced.

This clonotype was picked up many times. Its antigen is not identified. As for time point: pre-sensitization, week 0. The sample's treatment: therapeutic diphenylcyclopropenone sensitization with weekly scalp DPC. Total RNA extraction was carried out from unfractionated whole blood. Per the germline V gene, CDR1 is SGHDT and CDR2 is YYEEEE. Trimming removed 7 bases at V and 2 bases at J, with 17 bases between. The CDR3 sequence is 15 residues long. This specimen was whole blood, taken in connection with sensitization to the hapten diphenylcyclopropenone (DPC). The TCR sequence derives from a woman between 40 and 55 years old with alopecia areata. Some clones in this sample may be carry-over from other donors' samples. The chain combines TRBV5-6 with TRBJ2-3; tentative D call: TRBD1 (5 bases). As DNA, the CDR3 is TGTGCCAGCTTCAGGGTTTCTCAAACCACAGATACGCAGTATTTT. As protein: CASFRVSQTTDTQYF.